Below, 20 T cell receptor beta chains from the same sample are listed, as sequenced in a study of blood T cells in healthy people across ages. A sample-barcoded 5' primer and a J-beta primer mix were used in a second PCR of roughly 7 to 12 cycles. TCRdb re-analysed the 5' RACE reads in MiXCR, keeping a single row per CDR3 protein. The profile shows hundreds of thousands of distinct CDR3 sequences, 45% to 65% of them singletons. The source material was blood. The origin of the receptors is a man aged 60 to 75 in good health.

This clonotype was seen only a few times. The chain carries TRBV2 and TRBJ2-1; 9 nucleotides agree with TRBD2. J was trimmed by 10 bases and V by 1 base; bases with no gene match: 8. The germline CDR1 and CDR2 sequences are SNHLY and FYNNEI. The CDR3 runs to 15 residues. The CDR3 DNA is TGTGCCAGCAGTGAAGTCGCGGGGGGGCCGGCCGAGCAGTTCTTC. Residues: CASSEVAGGPAEQFF. Full variable domain (remainder filled in from reference TRBV2 and TRBJ2-1): EPEVTQTPSHQVTQMGQEVILRCVPISNHLYFYWYRQILGQKVEFLVSFYNNEISEKSEIFDDQFSVERPDGSNFTLKIRSTKLEDSAMYFCASSEVAGGPAEQFFGPGTRLTVL.

This chain links TRBV4-2 with TRBJ2-4; possibly TRBD1 for D (5 bases). TRBJ2-7 explains the end of the DNA better; the J call may be wrong. Germline V lookup: CDR1 LGHNA, CDR2 YNFKEQ. CDR3 length equals 14 residues. The CDR3 protein is CASSQDLGPYEQYF. In DNA form, the CDR3 reads TGTGCCAGCAGCCAAGATTTGGGGCCCTACGAGCAGTACTTC.

The chain uses TRBV5-5 and TRBJ2-5, with D perhaps matching TRBD1 or TRBD2 (5 bases each). V lost 4 bases, J lost 4 bases, and 14 bases lay in between. From germline, CDR1 is SGHKS and CDR2 YYEKEE (reference sequence). The CDR3 loop spans 14 amino acids. The CDR3 spells CASSKGTPGETQYF. The DNA of the CDR3 is TGTGCCAGCAGCAAAGGGACCCCCGGAGAGACCCAGTACTTC.

The rearrangement uses TRBV4-1 and TRBJ2-7, with a tentative D call TRBD1 (6 bases). Trimming took 1 base from V and 0 from J, leaving 7 bases between them. The V gene's germline CDR1 is MGHRA and CDR2 YSYEKL. This CDR3 has 14 residues. CDR3 DNA: TGCGCCAGCAGCCAAGCGGACAGCTCCTACGAGCAGTACTTC. Translating it yields CASSQADSSYEQYF.

The CDR3 spells CATSDLRDRSNEQFF. In DNA, the CDR3 is TGTGCCACCAGTGATCTACGGGACAGGTCAAATGAGCAGTTCTTC. This chain connects TRBV24-1 to TRBJ2-1, with 8 bases identical to TRBD1. The CDR3 is 15 residues long. The V gene's germline CDR1 is KGHDR and CDR2 SFDVKD. The J segment lost 7 bases and the V segment lost 3 bases, leaving 7 bases of the junction unmatched.

The rearrangement joins TRBV5-6 to TRBJ2-1; D remains unclear. The germline V gene encodes CDR1 SGHDT and CDR2 YYEEEE. The CDR3 totals 13 residues. Deletions cut 1 base from V and 8 bases from J, with 10 bases between. For the CDR3, the DNA is TGTGCCAGCAGCTTGTTAGTTGGCGATGAGCAGTTCTTC. Its protein is CASSLLVGDEQFF.

This clonotype occurred a few times. The chain joins TRBV4-1 to TRBJ1-4; maybe TRBD1 (6 bases). From germline, CDR1 is MGHRA and CDR2 YSYEKL. The CDR3 extends over 16 amino acids. Trimming took off 4 bases at V and 3 bases at J, with 15 bases between the two ends. The CDR3 spells CASSLRLAGANEKLFF. The CDR3, as DNA: TGCGCCAGCAGCCTCCGACTGGCAGGGGCTAATGAAAAACTGTTTTTT.

This clonotype was recorded a few times. The chain couples TRBV20-1 to TRBJ1-6; TRBD1 might be the D (5 bases). This CDR3 spans 14 amino acids. V lost 5 bases and J 7 bases, leaving 15 bases between the germline ends. Germline V gene data show CDR1 as DFQATT and CDR2 as SNEGSKA (reference sequence). The CDR3 sequence: CSAPGNRNNSPLHF. CDR3 nucleotides: TGCAGTGCTCCAGGCAACAGGAACAATTCACCCCTCCACTTT.

V gene TRBV12-3 or TRBV12-4 combines with J gene TRBJ2-6, with a possible D match to TRBD2 (5 bases). This CDR3 region has 15 residues. Trimming took 6 bases from V and 0 from J, leaving 9 bases between them. CDR3 residues: CASRPSGSGANVLTF. CDR3 nucleotides: TGTGCCAGCAGACCCAGCGGCTCTGGGGCCAACGTCCTGACTTTC.

A word on this clonotype: The germline gene is not matched at one end of the junction; a read error may be the cause. The rearrangement joins TRBV10-2 to TRBJ2-1; D is possibly TRBD2 (7 bases). The closer fit of TRBJ2-7 to the DNA end suggests the J call may be wrong. Germline CDR1 WSHSY, CDR2 SAAADI. The CDR3 is made up of 20 amino acids. CDR3 in amino acids: CAGRDARILVGGQTYNEQYF. Written as DNA, the CDR3 is TGCGCCGGCAGGGACGCACGAATCCTAGTGGGGGGGCAAACCTACAATGAGCAGTACTTC.

This clonotype has a single count. This sequence joins TRBV10-3 and TRBJ2-3; D possibly corresponds to TRBD2 (6 bases). The germline gives CDR1 ENHRY, CDR2 SYGVKD. The V gene lost 3 bases and the J gene lost 3 bases, with 13 bases spanning the gap. The CDR3 is 15 residues long. CDR3 coding DNA: TGTGCCATCAGTGACGGGCTGGGGGGAACAGATACGCAGTATTTT. Translation: CAISDGLGGTDTQYF.

The rearrangement uses TRBV5-6 and TRBJ1-2; D perhaps matches TRBD1 (6 bases). The CDR3 is 14 residues long. Trimming cost V 3 bases and J 8 bases, with 17 bases left between them. The germline V gene has CDR1 SGHDT and CDR2 YYEEEE. The CDR3 loop reads CASSSQTGAVGYTF. The CDR3 DNA reads TGTGCCAGCAGCTCCCAGACGGGGGCAGTAGGCTACACCTTC.

V is TRBV20-1 and J is TRBJ2-7, with no clear D. Trimming stripped 3 bases from V and 0 bases from J, with 18 bases between. Germline CDR1 and CDR2: DFQATT and SNEGSKA (reference sequence). There are 16 residues in the CDR3. The CDR3, as DNA: TGCAGTGCTAGTCTCCAAGGCACCCTTAGCTCCTACGAGCAGTACTTC. Residues: CSASLQGTLSSYEQYF.

This clonotype showed up just a few times. The V call is TRBV27, the J call TRBJ2-7; no reliable D call. Germline V gene sequence: CDR1 MNHEY, CDR2 SMNVEV (reference sequence). The V gene lost 5 bases and the J gene lost 5 bases, with 16 bases spanning the gap. The CDR3 extends over 14 amino acids. The CDR3 loop reads CASSPLGYGDEQYF. CDR3 nucleotide sequence: TGTGCCAGCAGTCCCCTGGGTTATGGGGACGAGCAGTACTTC.

This chain joins TRBV27 and TRBJ1-5; the D gene is possibly TRBD1 (6 bases). V was shortened by 2 bases and J by 3 bases, with 11 bases between the two germline ends. The CDR3 is 15 residues long. The germline gives CDR1 MNHEY, CDR2 SMNVEV (reference sequence). CDR3 residues: CASSLAGATNQPQHF. In nucleotides, the CDR3 is TGTGCCAGCAGTTTAGCAGGGGCGACCAATCAGCCCCAGCATTTT.

This chain uses TRBV12-3 or TRBV12-4 with TRBJ2-5; weak D call: TRBD2 (5 bases). The germline V and J ends were trimmed by 4 bases and 9 bases, with 12 bases remaining between them. CDR3 length: 12 residues. The CDR3 here is CASSWARRPQYF. The CDR3 nucleotides are TGTGCCAGCAGTTGGGCTAGGAGGCCCCAGTACTTC.

In this sample, this clonotype turned up many times. The junction departs from the called germline gene at one end, perhaps through a read error. CDR3 coding DNA: TGCAGTACTAGCGTAGACACAGATACGCAGTATTTT. The encoded protein is CSTSVDTDTQYF. This chain links TRBV20-1 with TRBJ2-3; 7 bases map to TRBD2. Germline V gene lookup returns CDR1 DFQATT and CDR2 SNEGSKA (reference sequence). This CDR3 contains 12 residues.

This clonotype showed up just once. V usage is TRBV20-1 and J usage is TRBJ2-1, with TRBD2 matching 9 bases. From germline, CDR1 is DFQATT and CDR2 SNEGSKA (reference sequence). The CDR3 runs 15 residues. Trimming at V came to 0 bases and at J to 12 bases, leaving 12 bases not matched to a gene. The CDR3 nucleotides are TGCAGTGCTAGAGATCTTAGCGGGGGTTCCTCAGGGCAGTTCTTC. Translation gives CSARDLSGGSSGQFF.

The gene calls are TRBV5-1 and TRBJ1-5; possible D gene TRBD1, 5 bases. Germline CDR1 SGHRS, CDR2 YFSETQ. This CDR3 comprises 14 residues. The ends were cut back, 4 bases at V and 5 bases at J, with 13 bases in the middle. The CDR3: CASSPGEGHQPQHF. For the CDR3, the DNA is TGCGCCAGCAGCCCGGGGGAGGGCCATCAGCCCCAGCATTTT.

Comment on this clonotype: At one boundary the junction diverges from the germline segment, which might be a read error. J is TRBJ1-2 and V is TRBV10-3; D unresolved. The CDR3 runs 13 residues. The germline V gene encodes CDR1 ENHRY and CDR2 SYGVKD. Here the CDR3 reads CAISKSLDYGYTF. The CDR3 region has the DNA TGTGCCATCAGTAAGTCGCTGGACTATGGCTACACCTTC.